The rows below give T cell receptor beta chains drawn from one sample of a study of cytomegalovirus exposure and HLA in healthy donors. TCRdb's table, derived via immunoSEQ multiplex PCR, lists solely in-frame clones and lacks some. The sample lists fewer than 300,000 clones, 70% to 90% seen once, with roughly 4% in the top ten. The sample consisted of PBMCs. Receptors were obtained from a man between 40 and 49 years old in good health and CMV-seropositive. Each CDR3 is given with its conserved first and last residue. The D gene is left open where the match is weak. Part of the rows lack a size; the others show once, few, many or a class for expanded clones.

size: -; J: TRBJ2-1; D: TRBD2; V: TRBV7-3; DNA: TGTGCCAGCAGCTTACTAGCGGGAGTTGACAATGAGCAGTTCTTC; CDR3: CASSLLAGVDNEQFF
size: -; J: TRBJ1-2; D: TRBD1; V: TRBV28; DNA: TGTGCCAGCAATGCCTTCAGGGGGTGGGGCTACACCTTC; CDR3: CASNAFRGWGYTF
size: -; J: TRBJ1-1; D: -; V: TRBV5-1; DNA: TGCGCCAGCAGCGACTTCAGCATGAACACTGAAGCTTTCTTT; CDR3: CASSDFSMNTEAFF
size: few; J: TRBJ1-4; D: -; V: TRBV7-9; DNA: TGTGCCAGCAGCTTAGACGGCGGGGGTGAACTGTTTTTT; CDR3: CASSLDGGGELFF
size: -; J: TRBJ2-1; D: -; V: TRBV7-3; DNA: TGTGCCAGCAGCTTATACGGGTCATCCCGGGGTGAGCAGTTCTTC; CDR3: CASSLYGSSRGEQFF
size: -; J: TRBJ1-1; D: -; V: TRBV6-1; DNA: TGTGCCAGCAGTGCGTGGGGCGTGAACACTGAAGCTTTCTTT; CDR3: CASSAWGVNTEAFF
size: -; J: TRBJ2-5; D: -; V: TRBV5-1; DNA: TGCGCCAGCAGCGTCGAGGAGACCCAGTACTTC; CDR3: CASSVEETQYF
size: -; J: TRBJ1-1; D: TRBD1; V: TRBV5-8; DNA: TGTGCCAGCAGCTTGTCGATCGTCAGGGGGACTGAAGCTTTCTTT; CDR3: CASSLSIVRGTEAFF
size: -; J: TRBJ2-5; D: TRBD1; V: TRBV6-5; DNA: TGTGCCAGCAGTTACGGGGACAGGGAGGAGACCCAGTACTTC; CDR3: CASSYGDREETQYF
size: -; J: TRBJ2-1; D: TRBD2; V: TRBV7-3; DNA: TGTGCCAGCAGCGCCTCTCGGACTAGCGGGAGCGAGGGGGAGCAGTTCTTC; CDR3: CASSASRTSGSEGEQFF
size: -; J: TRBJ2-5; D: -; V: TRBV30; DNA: TGTGCCTGGAGTTGGGGCCCTCGAGAGACCCAGTACTTC; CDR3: CAWSWGPRETQYF
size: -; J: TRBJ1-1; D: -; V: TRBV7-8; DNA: TGTGCCAGCAGCCCCCGTGGGTCAGGGCAGGACACTGAAGCTTTCTTT; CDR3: CASSPRGSGQDTEAFF
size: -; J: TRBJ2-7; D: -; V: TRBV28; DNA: TGTGCCAGCAGTCTGGGGGCCCGATCCTGGGAGCAGTACTTC; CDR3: CASSLGARSWEQYF
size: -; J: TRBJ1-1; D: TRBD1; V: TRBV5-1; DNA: TGCGCCAGCAGCTTGGGACAGGGTGAGACTGAAGCTTTCTTT; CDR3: CASSLGQGETEAFF
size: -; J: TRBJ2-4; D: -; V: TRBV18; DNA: TGTGCCAGCTCACCATCGAGCGGGCTAGCCAAAAACATTCAGTACTTC; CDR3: CASSPSSGLAKNIQYF
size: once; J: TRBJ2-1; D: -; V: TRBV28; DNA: TGTGCCAGCGGCGAAACAGGGAGCTCCTACAATGAGCAGTTCTTC; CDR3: CASGETGSSYNEQFF
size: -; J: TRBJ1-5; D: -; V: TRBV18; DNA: TGTGCCAGCTCACCACCAGGGGCTAGGAGCAATCAGCCCCAGCATTTT; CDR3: CASSPPGARSNQPQHF
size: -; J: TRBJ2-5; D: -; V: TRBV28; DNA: TGTGCCAGCAGTTCCCGGGGTTACCCCTTGGAGACCCAGTACTTC; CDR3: CASSSRGYPLETQYF